The 23 T cell receptor beta chains reported below all come from one sample, sequenced in a study of technical replicates of blood from four donors. Some clones are missing from TCRdb's copy, which holds only in-frame ones; the method was immunoSEQ multiplex PCR. The table lists approximately 58,000 clones, 86% of them singletons. Material: PBMCs. The receptor source for this set is a human donor in good health. Some clones in this sample may be carry-over from other donors' samples.

The rearrangement joins TRBV30 to TRBJ2-2; D possibly corresponds to TRBD1 (6 bases). The CDR3 sequence is 13 residues long. Deletions cut 3 bases from V and 5 bases from J, with 10 bases between. The germline gives CDR1 GTSNPN, CDR2 SVGIG (reference sequence). The CDR3 here is CAWRKQGTGELFF. DNA of the CDR3: TGTGCCTGGAGGAAACAGGGTACCGGGGAGCTGTTTTTT. The full variable domain, completed using reference TRBV30 and TRBJ2-2, is SQTIHQWPATLVQPVGSPLSLECTVEGTSNPNLYWYRQAAGRGLQLLFYSVGIGQISSEVPQNLSASRPQDRQFILSSKKLLLSDSGFYLCAWRKQGTGELFFGEGSRLTVL.

The V call is TRBV10-3, the J call TRBJ2-7; tentatively, D is TRBD2 (6 bases). In germline, CDR1 is ENHRY, CDR2 SYGVKD. Trimming took off 7 bases at V and 4 bases at J, with 11 bases between the two ends. The CDR3 is 12 amino acids. CDR3 loop: CAITTSSYEQYF. CDR3 DNA: TGTGCCATCACGACTAGTTCTTACGAGCAGTACTTC.

This sequence joins TRBV5-4 and TRBJ2-7; 7 bases are shared with TRBD2. The CDR3 consists of 13 residues. Germline-derived CDR1 and CDR2 are SGHNT and YYREEE (reference sequence). With 7 bases clipped from V and 0 bases from J, the junction kept 4 bases outside the gene matches. The CDR3 loop reads CASRGESSYEQYF. CDR3 sequence (DNA): TGTGCCAGCCGGGGGGAGAGCTCCTACGAGCAGTACTTC.

The CDR3 DNA is TGTGCCAGCAGCTTACTCGGGGCGGGAAATGAGCAGTTCTTC. It translates to CASSLLGAGNEQFF. The rearrangement uses TRBV7-3 and TRBJ2-1; possible D gene TRBD2, 6 bases. Germline CDR1 SGHTA, CDR2 FQGTGA. Between the trimmed V and J ends, which lost 2 bases and 7 bases, there was a span of 12 bases. The CDR3 loop spans 14 amino acids. Drawing the rest from reference TRBV7-3 and TRBJ2-1, the complete variable domain is GAGVSQTPSNKVTEKGKYVELRCDPISGHTALYWYRQSLGQGPEFLIYFQGTGAADDSGLPNDRFFAVRPEGSVSTLKIQRTERGDSAVYLCASSLLGAGNEQFFGPGTRLTVL.

J is TRBJ1-2 and V is TRBV5-8; 9 nucleotides line up with TRBD1. Germline values: CDR1 SGHTS, CDR2 YDEGEE. V lost 0 bases to trimming and J lost 2 bases; unmatched junction nucleotides: 2. This CDR3 has 15 amino acids. CDR3 amino acids: CASSLVDRGNYGYTF. DNA for the CDR3: TGTGCCAGCAGCTTGGTTGACAGGGGGAACTATGGCTACACCTTC.

The genes are TRBV7-8 and TRBJ2-1; the match to TRBD2 covers 9 bases. J was trimmed by 9 bases and V by 5 bases; bases with no gene match: 11. Per germline, CDR1 SGHVS and CDR2 FQNEAQ. The CDR3 spans 15 residues. The CDR3 coding sequence is TGTGCCAGCAGCCAAAGGGCGGGAGGGCCAGGTGAGCAGTTCTTC. It is translated as CASSQRAGGPGEQFF.

J is TRBJ1-3 and V is TRBV5-1; D call uncertain. Germline V lookup: CDR1 SGHRS, CDR2 YFSETQ. This CDR3 is built from 14 residues. The V end was cut by 2 bases, the J end by 2 bases, with 8 bases between. The CDR3 loop reads CASSFGTPGNTIYF. The CDR3 DNA is TGCGCCAGCAGCTTTGGCACACCTGGAAACACCATATATTTT.

J is TRBJ1-4 and V is TRBV7-2; D remains ambiguous. Trimming took 8 bases from V and 8 from J, leaving 9 bases between them. Germline CDR1 SGHTA, CDR2 FQGNSA. The CDR3 length is 11 residues. CDR3 bases: TGTGCCAGCGCCCAGAACGAAAAACTGTTTTTT. Translated, it gives CASAQNEKLFF. The complete variable domain, with remaining parts taken from reference TRBV7-2 and TRBJ1-4, reads GAGVSQSPSNKVTEKGKDVELRCDPISGHTALYWYRQSLGQGLEFLIYFQGNSAPDKSGLPSDRFSAERTGGSVSTLTIQRTQQEDSAVYLCASAQNEKLFFGSGTQLSVL.

The genes are TRBV7-9 and TRBJ2-1; 11 positions match TRBD2. V lost 9 bases to trimming and J lost 7 bases; unmatched junction nucleotides: 8. Germline CDR1 SEHNR, CDR2 FQNEAQ (reference sequence). There are 14 residues in the CDR3. Here the CDR3 reads CASYRSGRANEQFF. CDR3 nucleotide sequence: TGTGCCAGTTATCGTAGCGGGAGGGCGAATGAGCAGTTCTTC. The full variable domain, completed using reference TRBV7-9 and TRBJ2-1, is DTGVSQNPRHKITKRGQNVTFRCDPISEHNRLYWYRQTLGQGPEFLTYFQNEAQLEKSRLLSDRFSAERPKGSFSTLEIQRTEQGDSAMYLCASYRSGRANEQFFGPGTRLTVL.

V is TRBV2 and J is TRBJ2-7; D is perhaps TRBD1 (6 bases). Germline CDR1 reads SNHLY; CDR2 reads FYNNEI. The CDR3 consists of 12 residues. Trimming pared 8 bases from V and 0 bases from J, leaving 8 bases between. CDR3 DNA: TGTGCCAGCCGGACAGACTCCTACGAGCAGTACTTC. Translated: CASRTDSYEQYF.

V is TRBV7-9 and J is TRBJ1-5, with D possibly being TRBD1 (5 bases). The CDR3 extends over 14 amino acids. Trimming cost V 1 base and J 4 bases, with 8 bases left between them. Germline CDR1 and CDR2: SEHNR and FQNEAQ (reference sequence). Here the CDR3 DNA reads TGTGCCAGCAGCTTAGAGGGGCAAAATCAGCCCCAGCATTTT. It yields the protein CASSLEGQNQPQHF. The entire variable domain, with the rest obtained from reference TRBV7-9 and TRBJ1-5, is as follows: DTGVSQNPRHKITKRGQNVTFRCDPISEHNRLYWYRQTLGQGPEFLTYFQNEAQLEKSRLLSDRFSAERPKGSFSTLEIQRTEQGDSAMYLCASSLEGQNQPQHFGDGTRLSIL.

This sequence joins TRBV6-1 and TRBJ1-5, with a possible D match to TRBD1 (6 bases). CDR1 and CDR2 (germline): MNHNS, SASEGT. Trimming pared 7 bases from V and 7 bases from J, leaving 20 bases between. The length of the CDR3 is 15 residues. The DNA for the CDR3 is TGTGCCAGCATACTTTCTGCAGGGGCTCAACAGCCCCAGCATTTT. This gives the protein CASILSAGAQQPQHF.

V gene TRBV6-5 combines with J gene TRBJ2-2; possibly TRBD2 for D (6 bases). CDR1 MNHEY and CDR2 SVGAGI come from the germline V gene. This CDR3 contains 15 residues. Trimming removed 1 base at V and 1 base at J, with 7 bases between. CDR3 sequence (DNA): TGTGCCAGCAGTTACTTGCGGGAGAACACCGGGGAGCTGTTTTTT. Translating it yields CASSYLRENTGELFF.

V is TRBV6-5 and J is TRBJ2-1, with 8 bases matching TRBD1. The CDR3 extends over 14 amino acids. Germline lookup yields CDR1 MNHEY and CDR2 SVGAGI. Germline trimming cut 2 bases from V and 6 bases from J; bases unmatched to any gene: 3. Here the CDR3 reads CASSYRQGANEQFF. CDR3 coding DNA: TGTGCCAGCAGTTACAGGCAGGGGGCCAATGAGCAGTTCTTC.

The rearrangement links TRBV4-1 to TRBJ2-1; D unclear. The CDR3 runs to 15 residues. Germline values: CDR1 MGHRA, CDR2 YSYEKL. The ends were cut back, 0 bases at V and 0 bases at J, with 6 bases in the middle. CDR3 in amino acids: CASSQDRSSYNEQFF. The CDR3, as DNA: TGCGCCAGCAGCCAAGATAGGAGCTCCTACAATGAGCAGTTCTTC.

This chain joins TRBV30 and TRBJ1-1, with D perhaps matching TRBD1 (5 bases). Trimming pared 2 bases from V and 4 bases from J, leaving 8 bases between. This CDR3 is 12 amino acids long. Germline V gene sequence: CDR1 GTSNPN, CDR2 SVGIG (reference sequence). DNA of the CDR3: TGTGCCTGGAGTCAGGGTGGCACTGAAGCTTTCTTT. This sequence encodes CAWSQGGTEAFF.

This rearrangement joins TRBV6-6 to TRBJ1-1, with D tentatively TRBD1 (5 bases). The CDR3 has 16 amino acids. CDR1 is MNHNY and CDR2 is SVGAGI in the germline V gene (reference sequence). V was shortened by 6 bases and J by 1 base, with 18 bases between the two germline ends. The CDR3 region has the DNA TGTGCCAGCAGCCCCCCAGGGAGGAGAAGGAACACTGAAGCTTTCTTT. Residues: CASSPPGRRRNTEAFF.

The chain recombines TRBV29-1 with TRBJ2-6, with D possibly TRBD1 on 5 matching bases. The V gene lost 6 bases and the J gene lost 2 bases, with 5 bases spanning the gap. The CDR3 has 12 residues. The V gene's germline CDR1 is SQVTM and CDR2 ANQGSEA. CDR3 amino acids: CSVGAGANVLTF. The CDR3 coding sequence is TGCAGCGTAGGGGCTGGGGCCAACGTCCTGACTTTC.

V and J are TRBV9 and TRBJ2-3; possibly TRBD2 for D (7 bases). V was cut by 0 bases and J by 2 bases, with 13 bases left in between. The V gene's germline CDR1 is SGDLS and CDR2 YYNGEE. The CDR3 is 16 amino acids. The CDR3 nucleotides are TGTGCCAGCAGCGTAGGAGGGCGGGGGCTCACAGATACGCAGTATTTT. It translates to CASSVGGRGLTDTQYF.

The chain is built from TRBV5-4 and TRBJ2-7; possible D gene TRBD2, 5 bases. Deletions cut 3 bases from V and 3 bases from J, with 16 bases between. Germline V CDR1 and CDR2: SGHNT, YYREEE (reference sequence). This CDR3 is 15 amino acids long. CDR3 in amino acids: CASSSRTGRDYEQYF. In DNA, the CDR3 is TGTGCCAGCAGCTCAAGGACGGGTCGGGACTACGAGCAGTACTTC.

This clone was seen just once. V and J are TRBV5-6 and TRBJ2-7; possibly TRBD1 for D (6 bases). V dropped 4 bases and J dropped 1 base, with 9 bases sitting between them. Germline lookup yields CDR1 SGHDT and CDR2 YYEEEE. The CDR3 extends over 13 amino acids. CDR3 sequence: CASSGQRSYEQYF. CDR3 DNA: TGTGCCAGCAGCGGACAGCGGTCCTACGAGCAGTACTTC.

The chain is built from TRBV4-3 and TRBJ1-6, with a tentative D call TRBD1 (6 bases). The CDR3 contains 18 residues. V was pared by 4 bases and J by 3 bases, with 19 bases between. CDR1 LGHNA and CDR2 YSLEER come from the germline V gene. This chain's CDR3 is CASSRAYDRTNYNSPLHF. The CDR3 DNA is TGCGCCAGCAGCCGAGCCTACGACAGGACCAACTATAATTCACCCCTCCACTTT.

CDR3 nucleotide sequence: TGCGCCAGCAGCGTGACGGCGCAGGTGGTCTATAATTCACCCCTCCACTTT. This gives the protein CASSVTAQVVYNSPLHF. This chain uses TRBV5-1 with TRBJ1-6; D not resolved. Germline CDR1 and CDR2: SGHRS and YFSETQ. Trimming removed 4 bases at V and 3 bases at J, with 17 bases between. This CDR3 contains 17 residues.